This paragraph covers one T cell receptor beta chain sequence. The antigen it recognizes is unknown. Qualities for individual bases were not recorded, and no much larger clone is one base off. The source of the sample is a study of blood T cell repertoires in COVID-19 (dated by TCRdb to the early 2020s). Some background on the complete study: Collaborator samples came from the United States, Italy and Spain and covered acute and convalescent phases of COVID-19. Samples came from the ongoing ImmuneRACE study (first 160 participants) plus 1,254 subjects from 6 global collaborators. The material from the prospective study consisted of cDNA or gDNA derived from T cells, B-cell-depleted T cells, or PBMCs. The sample metadata nearly always contained a de-identified subject ID, COVID-19 status, age in years and sex. A freely available public database, intended as a resource for researchers studying the immune response to SARS-CoV-2, is where the repertoires were released. Subjects who had been exposed to COVID-19, were actively infected with it, or had recovered from it provided the deeply sampled blood TCRbeta repertoires that made up the dataset. Where available, HLA class I and class II types were taken from metadata supplied by the sample provider and were not determined by assay-based typing. Summary of the overall study and its limitations: The quantity of clinical and demographic metadata differed by source and by participant and was supplied without curation.

Trimming at the junction amounts to 1 base on V and 0 bases on J, and the germline ends lie 10 bases apart. CDR1 and CDR2, per the germline V gene (reference sequence), are GTSNPN and SVGIG. The CDR3, cysteine through phenylalanine, is 15 amino acids long. Of the read, only the CDR3 DNA is kept; its 45 bases are in frame from base 1. Samples from volunteer blood donors who had recovered from COVID-19 were contributed by a second Seattle source. Whole blood was collected in K2EDTA tubes by collaborating institutions according to the institutions' own protocols. For TCRbeta analysis, collaborators shipped samples in one of three forms: frozen whole blood, isolated PBMCs, or DNA extracted from either of those sample types. TCRbeta CDR3 regions were amplified from genomic DNA using the immunoSEQ Assay, a bias-controlled multiplex PCR. From the authors' description of their analysis: The number of nucleated cells in each sample was estimated from the amplification of reference gene primers within the assay. Sequence reads were collapsed and filtered to measure the absolute abundance of every unique TCRbeta CDR3 rearrangement. For each sample, productive Simpson clonality was calculated as the square root of Simpson's diversity index across productive rearrangements. TCRdb stores this immuneACCESS table with in-frame sequences only. Part of the clones is absent; in the studies checked, under half of the shortfall reflects unresolved V genes, and no reason is known for the rest. V and J calls and clone size are those listed in that table; D and trimming were worked out from the DNA. The sample table contains around 270,000 clones; only one count was recorded for about four fifths of them. Of the sample, more than 1.5% falls within the top ten clones.

Source material: peripheral blood. This sequence was found in a woman aged 40 to 49 who had recovered from COVID-19. The rearrangement combines TRBV30 with TRBJ1-5; no confident D gene assignment can be made. The CDR3 protein is CAWSGEGYSNQPQHF. The sequenced DNA: TGTGCCTGGAGTGGGGAGGGCTATAGCAATCAGCCCCAGCATTTT.